This TCR beta chain stems from a study of cytomegalovirus exposure and HLA in healthy donors. PCR involved 60 Vbeta and 13 Jbeta primers. Assay used: immunoSEQ multiplex PCR; TCRdb lists only in-frame clones, some missing. The sample records about 140,000 clones, around 78% being singletons. The CDR3 consists of 15 residues. The V gene's germline CDR1 is SGHVS and CDR2 FNYEAQ. Trimming took 1 base from V and 6 from J, leaving 15 bases between them. This clonotype was sampled from a woman between 18 and 30 years old in good health and CMV-seropositive. The V gene is TRBV7-6, the J gene TRBJ1-2; unclear D gene. Material for sequencing was PBMCs. CDR3 residues: CASSLGGEVEDGYTF. CDR3 nucleotides: TGTGCCAGCAGCTTAGGCGGCGAGGTGGAGGATGGCTACACCTTC.